This TCR beta chain was documented in a study of blood T cell repertoires in COVID-19. Study-level background: From T cells, B-cell-depleted T cells, or PBMCs came the material, which was cDNA or gDNA.

Assay used: immunoSEQ multiplex PCR; TCRdb lists only in-frame clones, some missing. The sample contains 63,000 or so clones, 80% to 85% of which appear only once. The germline CDR1 and CDR2 sequences are SEHNR and FQNEAQ (reference sequence). This CDR3 comprises 14 residues. V lost 3 bases and J 4 bases, leaving 12 bases between the germline ends. The rearrangement links TRBV7-9 to TRBJ1-1; the D is unclear. This clonotype was obtained from a human donor in a cohort sampled during active COVID-19. Sequencing was done on a sample of peripheral blood. This chain's CDR3 is CASSLGRLSTEAFF. In nucleotides, the CDR3 is TGTGCCAGCAGCTTGGGCCGTTTGAGCACTGAAGCTTTCTTT.